Presented here are 16 T cell receptor beta chains from one specimen sequenced in a study of blood T cell repertoires in COVID-19. Some clones are missing from TCRdb's copy, which holds only in-frame ones; the method was immunoSEQ multiplex PCR. The repertoire consists of about 120,000 clones, with roughly 87% occurring once and the leading ten covering approximately 10%. Specimen: peripheral blood. The receptors were gathered from a man older than 75 with acute or convalescent COVID-19.

Details on this clone: This sample includes further DNA sequences coding for the same CDR3. This sequence joins TRBV10-3 and TRBJ2-7; D is undetermined. The germline V gene has CDR1 ENHRY and CDR2 SYGVKD. Trimming cost V 0 bases and J 6 bases, with 3 bases left between them. This CDR3 is built from 11 residues. The CDR3: CAISESAEQYF. Here the CDR3 DNA reads TGTGCCATCAGTGAGTCAGCCGAGCAGTACTTC.

V gene TRBV6-6 combines with J gene TRBJ2-7; TRBD2 might be the D (6 bases). Germline-derived CDR1 and CDR2 are MNHNY and SVGAGI (reference sequence). This CDR3 is 13 amino acids long. V lost 8 bases and J 1 base, leaving 12 bases between the germline ends. CDR3 amino acids: CASGVGGSYEQYF. The DNA for the CDR3 is TGTGCCAGCGGAGTCGGGGGATCCTACGAGCAGTACTTC.

This clone was recorded once. The CDR3 protein is CASRKGNGSGNTIYF. The CDR3 region has the DNA TGTGCCAGTAGGAAGGGGAACGGCTCTGGAAACACCATATATTTT. The chain has TRBV19 and TRBJ1-3; D possibly corresponds to TRBD1 (5 bases). Germline V CDR1 and CDR2: LNHDA, SQIVND (reference sequence). CDR3 length: 15 residues. With 6 bases removed from V and 0 bases from J, the gap between germline ends came to 12 bases.

This chain joins TRBV18 and TRBJ2-5, with 11 positions matching TRBD2. Germline assignment: CDR1 KGHSH and CDR2 LQKENI. With 2 bases clipped from V and 2 bases from J, the junction kept 4 bases outside the gene matches. The CDR3 runs 16 residues. The DNA for the CDR3 is TGTGCCAGCTCACCAACTAGCGGGGGAGAGCAAGAGACCCAGTACTTC. This sequence encodes CASSPTSGGEQETQYF.

About this clone itself: The junction shows a germline mismatch at one end, possibly a read error. This chain uses TRBV18 with TRBJ1-2; maybe TRBD1 (6 bases). This CDR3 region has 18 residues. From germline, CDR1 is KGHSH and CDR2 LQKENI. The CDR3: CASSPLRVPGQNNYGYTF. The CDR3 DNA sequence: TGTGCCAGCTCTCCACTGAGGGTACCGGGACAAAATAACTATGGCTACACCTTC.

The genes are TRBV19 and TRBJ2-5; TRBD2 matches at 10 bases. CDR1 is LNHDA and CDR2 is SQIVND in the germline V gene (reference sequence). The CDR3 is 15 residues long. V dropped 3 bases and J dropped 0; count of bases not matched to a gene: 1. The DNA for the CDR3 is TGTGCCAGTAGTATCGGGACTAGCGACCAAGAGACCCAGTACTTC. Its translation: CASSIGTSDQETQYF.

The V and J genes are TRBV6-5 and TRBJ1-5; D might be TRBD1 (6 bases). This CDR3 spans 14 amino acids. Deletions cut 7 bases from V and 2 bases from J, with 12 bases between. The germline V gene encodes CDR1 MNHEY and CDR2 SVGAGI. DNA for the CDR3: TGTGCCAGCAACCGCGCAGGGGGCAATCAGCCCCAGCATTTT. It codes for CASNRAGGNQPQHF.

This chain joins TRBV19 and TRBJ2-3; the D gene is possibly TRBD2 (6 bases). CDR3 size: 17 residues. Germline CDR1 is LNHDA and CDR2 is SQIVND (reference sequence). The germline V and J ends were trimmed by 6 bases and 4 bases, with 23 bases remaining between them. CDR3 coding DNA: TGTGCCAGTAGCCTTACGTTCCGACTAGGGGCCCCAGATACGCAGTATTTT. The encoded protein is CASSLTFRLGAPDTQYF.

This chain uses TRBV27 with TRBJ1-3; 7 bases fit TRBD1. The V segment lost 5 bases and the J segment 2 bases; nucleotides outside the gene matches: 3. The germline V gene has CDR1 MNHEY and CDR2 SMNVEV (reference sequence). There are 14 residues in the CDR3. CDR3 protein: CASSPGTAGNTIYF. DNA for the CDR3: TGTGCCAGCAGTCCCGGGACAGCTGGAAACACCATATATTTT.

This clone has just one count. The rearrangement uses TRBV5-4 and TRBJ2-1, with unresolved D. This CDR3 is 15 amino acids long. Trimming stripped 4 bases from V and 6 bases from J, with 17 bases between. Germline CDR1 SGHNT, CDR2 YYREEE (reference sequence). The CDR3: CASSHELQSFNEQFF. CDR3 nucleotide sequence: TGTGCCAGCAGCCACGAGCTACAGAGCTTCAATGAGCAGTTCTTC.

The rearrangement joins TRBV4-3 to TRBJ2-3; 8 bases are shared with TRBD2. CDR1 is LGHNA and CDR2 is YSLEER in the germline V gene. V lost 0 bases to trimming and J lost 4 bases; unmatched junction nucleotides: 3. This CDR3 is 15 amino acids long. The CDR3 sequence: CASSQDAGGADTQYF. The CDR3, as DNA: TGCGCCAGCAGCCAAGATGCGGGAGGCGCAGATACGCAGTATTTT.

CDR3 sequence: CASSSGGGGGGYTF. CDR3 coding DNA: TGTGCCAGCAGCTCAGGGGGCGGAGGTGGTGGCTACACCTTC. The V and J genes are TRBV5-8 and TRBJ1-2; 8 positions match TRBD1. Germline values: CDR1 SGHTS, CDR2 YDEGEE. The CDR3 runs to 14 residues. J was trimmed by 7 bases and V by 3 bases; bases with no gene match: 8.

CDR3 in amino acids: CASSQDRYDGYTF. For the CDR3, the DNA is TGTGCCAGCAGCCAGGACAGGTACGATGGCTACACCTTC. V usage is TRBV5-4 and J usage is TRBJ1-2, with TRBD1 matching over 7 bases. This CDR3 region has 13 residues. The junction had 6 bases not matched to a gene; V was cut back by 4 bases and J by 6 bases. Germline V CDR1 and CDR2: SGHNT, YYREEE (reference sequence).

The V call is TRBV6-2 or TRBV6-3, the J call TRBJ1-1, with D perhaps TRBD1 (5 bases). The CDR3 consists of 13 residues. V shed 6 bases and J shed 1 base, with 9 bases lying between them. The V gene's germline CDR1 is MNHEY and CDR2 SVGEGT. The CDR3 nucleotides read TGTGCCAGCAGCAAAACAGGGAACACTGAAGCTTTCTTT. Translation: CASSKTGNTEAFF.

The chain links TRBV3-1 (or the pseudogene TRBV3-2) to TRBJ1-3, with 8 bases aligning to TRBD1. Germline V lookup: CDR1 LGHDT, CDR2 YNNKEL (reference sequence). Germline trimming cut 4 bases from V and 4 bases from J; bases unmatched to any gene: 6. This CDR3 region has 15 residues. CDR3 DNA sequence: TGTGCCAGCAGCCCACAGGGGGTGGAGGGAAACACCATATATTTT. This translates into CASSPQGVEGNTIYF.

Of note for this clone: The junction and the germline gene differ at one end; a read error may be behind it. The rearrangement links TRBV6-5 to TRBJ1-1; tentative D call: TRBD1 (5 bases). Germline CDR1 MNHEY, CDR2 SVGAGI. The CDR3 extends over 13 amino acids. In DNA form, the CDR3 reads TGTGCCAGCAGGTTGGGCCAGGGCACGGCCCTGCGGTTT. Translated, it gives CASRLGQGTALRF.